The rows below give T cell receptor beta chains drawn from one sample of a study of cytomegalovirus exposure and HLA in healthy donors. The method was immunoSEQ multiplex PCR; TCRdb's version includes in-frame clones alone and lacks a portion of them. The sample has 110,000 to 150,000 clones; about 83% are singletons. The sample consisted of PBMCs. These receptors were taken from a woman in her 30s in good health and CMV-seronegative. CDR3s include the opening cysteine and the closing phenylalanine or tryptophan. The order of the fields is V gene, D gene, CDR3 length, J gene, CDR3 protein. D genes are given only for firm matches.

TRBV7-3	-	13	TRBJ2-1	CASSSNRDNEQFF
TRBV5-1	TRBD1	16	TRBJ1-2	CASSFGADRAVYGYTF
TRBV29-1	TRBD1	14	TRBJ2-2	CSVGQSIRLGELFF
TRBV2	TRBD1	15	TRBJ1-5	CASSDRDRGSQPQHF
TRBV6-5	TRBD1	15	TRBJ2-3	CASRRTGQGTDTQYF
TRBV11-2	-	14	TRBJ2-2	CASSLVGSTGELFF
TRBV5-8	-	16	TRBJ1-5	CASSLGRRRGNQPQHF
TRBV4-3	TRBD1	13	TRBJ1-2	CASSQEGGRGYTF
TRBV29-1	-	13	TRBJ1-3	CSVSQVAGNTIYF
TRBV4-3	TRBD2	16	TRBJ2-2	CASSQLGGGDTGELFF
TRBV2	-	18	TRBJ1-4	CASSGGMGTKFGSEKLFF
TRBV7-9	-	17	TRBJ1-1	CASSRDRPRELNTEAFF
TRBV15	TRBD1	17	TRBJ1-2	CATSRTHDRALNYGYTF
TRBV5-4	-	13	TRBJ1-2	CASSLIRGYGYTF
TRBV19	-	13	TRBJ1-1	CASSARENTEAFF
TRBV5-1	-	16	TRBJ2-2	CASSLVRDSNTGELFF
TRBV30	-	15	TRBJ2-3	CAWSTTRGGTDTQYF
TRBV19	-	12	TRBJ2-3	CASSIPLSAQYF
TRBV11-2	-	13	TRBJ1-5	CASSLAINQPQHF
TRBV7-6	-	16	TRBJ1-2	CASSLASGALGYGYTF
TRBV5-6	TRBD1	17	TRBJ1-2	CASSTYRGGQGIYGYTF
TRBV6-1	-	14	TRBJ1-5	CASWGEYSNQPQHF
TRBV7-8	TRBD1	16	TRBJ2-7	CASSLGRDRQTYEQYF
TRBV6-5	-	15	TRBJ1-2	CASSYNGVTNYGYTF
TRBV7-3	TRBD2	16	TRBJ2-1	CASSPAGLASLNEQFF
TRBV2	-	12	TRBJ2-5	CASRGLQETQYF
TRBV18	-	13	TRBJ2-7	CASSNQARGEQYF
TRBV7-3	TRBD2	17	TRBJ2-3	CASSSPQSGGLVDTQYF
TRBV28	TRBD1	14	TRBJ2-7	CASSLRQGTYEQYF
TRBV7-2	-	13	TRBJ1-1	CASSAQLNTEAFF
TRBV27	-	14	TRBJ2-7	CASSFLGTSYEQYF
TRBV10-3	TRBD2	13	TRBJ2-5	CAISGRRSETQYF
TRBV5-1	-	14	TRBJ2-7	CASSLEFTGYEQYF
TRBV6-1	-	14	TRBJ2-2	CASIGRGDTGELFF
TRBV14	-	16	TRBJ1-1	CASSPPRGRLNTEAFF
TRBV7-9	TRBD2	16	TRBJ2-3	CASSSLGGGGTDTQYF